This T cell receptor (beta chain) was captured in a study of shared clonotypes between healthy human individuals. Germline loops: CDR1 LGHNA, CDR2 YSLEER. With V trimmed by 2 bases and J by 3 bases, 7 bases remained unmatched. The CDR3 loop spans 16 amino acids. CD45RO-negative, CCR7-selected cells formed the naive CD8 fraction, which excluded terminally differentiated effector memory CD45RA+ cells. In the original analysis: Junction-only sequences without quality scores came from ImmunoSEQ, so filtering differed. Method: immunoSEQ multiplex PCR; TCRdb's copy keeps in-frame clones and lacks some. That table furnishes V, J and clone size, whereas the DNA furnished D and trimming. The sample comprises about 2 million clones, about 94% of which are singletons, and 1.2% rests with the top ten.

Sequenced material: naive CD8+ T cells sorted from blood. This sequence was found in a man between 18 and 35 years old in good health. The V call is TRBV4-3, the J call TRBJ2-3; 8 bases agree with TRBD2. The CDR3, as DNA: TGCGCCAGCAGCCAAAAACTAGCGGTCGGGACAGATACGCAGTATTTT. Encoded protein: CASSQKLAVGTDTQYF.